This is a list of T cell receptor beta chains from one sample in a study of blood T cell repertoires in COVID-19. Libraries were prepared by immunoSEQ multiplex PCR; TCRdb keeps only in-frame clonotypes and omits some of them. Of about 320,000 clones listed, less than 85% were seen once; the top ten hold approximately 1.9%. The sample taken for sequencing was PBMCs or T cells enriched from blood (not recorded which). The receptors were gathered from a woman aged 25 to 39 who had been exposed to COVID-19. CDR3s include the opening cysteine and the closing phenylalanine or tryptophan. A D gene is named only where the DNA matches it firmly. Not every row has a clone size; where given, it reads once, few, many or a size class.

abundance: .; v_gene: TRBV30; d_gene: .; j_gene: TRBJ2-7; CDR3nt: TGTGCCTGGAGTGTACTTCAAAGTCACGAGCAGTACTTC; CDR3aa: CAWSVLQSHEQYF
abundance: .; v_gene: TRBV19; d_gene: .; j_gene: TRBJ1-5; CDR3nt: TGTGCCAGTACTTTTGTTTTGACAGACGGGAATCAGCCCCAGCATTTT; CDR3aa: CASTFVLTDGNQPQHF
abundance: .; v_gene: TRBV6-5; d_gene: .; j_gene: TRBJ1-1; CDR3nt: TGTGCCAGCAGTTACCGGGCAGGGACTGAAGCTTTCTTT; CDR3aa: CASSYRAGTEAFF
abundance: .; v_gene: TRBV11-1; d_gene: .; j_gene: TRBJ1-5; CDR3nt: TGTGCCAGCAGCTTAAACAGCGGGGTTGGTCAGCCCCAGCATTTT; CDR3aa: CASSLNSGVGQPQHF
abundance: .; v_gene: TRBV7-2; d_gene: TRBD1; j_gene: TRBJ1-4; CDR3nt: TGTGCCAGCAGCCGGGACAGGGCGGGAGAAAAACTGTTTTTT; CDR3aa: CASSRDRAGEKLFF
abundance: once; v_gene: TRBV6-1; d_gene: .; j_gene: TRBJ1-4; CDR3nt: TGTGCCAGCAGTGATCCCGGACGGGGTCAACTGTTTTTT; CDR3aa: CASSDPGRGQLFF
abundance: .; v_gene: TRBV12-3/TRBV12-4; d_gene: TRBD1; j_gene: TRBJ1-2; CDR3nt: TGTGCCAGCAGCCGGGGACAGTCCTATGGCTACACCTTC; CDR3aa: CASSRGQSYGYTF
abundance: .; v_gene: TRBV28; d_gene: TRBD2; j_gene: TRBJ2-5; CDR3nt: TGTGCCAGCAGTTTCCTCGCAGCGGGAGGCCCAGAGACCCAGTACTTC; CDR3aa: CASSFLAAGGPETQYF
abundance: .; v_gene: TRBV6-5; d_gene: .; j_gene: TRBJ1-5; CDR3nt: TGTGCCAGCAGTTACGCAGGGAATCAGCCCCAGCATTTT; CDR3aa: CASSYAGNQPQHF
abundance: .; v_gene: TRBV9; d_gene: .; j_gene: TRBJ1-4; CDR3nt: TGTGCCAGCAGTAAGACGACAGCAACTAATGAAAAACTGTTTTTT; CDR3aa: CASSKTTATNEKLFF